This T cell receptor beta chain was obtained from a study of blood T cell repertoires in COVID-19 (dated by TCRdb to 2019 to 2021). About the study as a whole: The collaborator samples originated in the United States, Italy and Spain and spanned the acute and convalescent phases of COVID-19. Subjects who had been exposed to COVID-19, were actively infected with it, or had recovered from it provided the deeply sampled blood TCRbeta repertoires that made up the dataset. Samples came from the ongoing ImmuneRACE study (first 160 participants) plus 1,254 subjects from 6 global collaborators. The repertoires were released in a freely available public database intended as a resource for research on the immune response to SARS-CoV-2. Where available, HLA class I and class II types were obtained from metadata supplied by the sample provider rather than from assay-based typing. A de-identified subject ID, COVID-19 status, age in years and sex were almost always included in the sample metadata. The prospective study material was composed of cDNA or gDNA derived from T cells, B-cell-depleted T cells, or PBMCs.

The immunoSEQ Assay, a bias-controlled multiplex PCR, was used to amplify TCRbeta CDR3 regions from genomic DNA. The authors' analysis ran thus. Nucleated cell counts per sample were estimated from amplification of reference gene primers within the assay. To quantify the absolute abundance of each unique TCRbeta CDR3 rearrangement, sequence reads were collapsed and filtered. For each sample, productive Simpson clonality was calculated as the square root of Simpson's diversity index across productive rearrangements. TCRdb carries this immuneACCESS record with in-frame sequences only. Its versions omit some clonotypes, under half of them owing to an unresolved V gene in the studies checked, with the rest unexplained. That table is the source of V, J and clone size, and D and trimming were worked out from the DNA. Within this sample are roughly 330,000 clones, with 80% to 90% of them counted one time only. Jointly, the top ten make up about 5.7% of the sample.

Note on this clone: Its target antigen remains unknown. Base qualities are not at hand, and no much larger clone is one base apart.

Broader findings and caveats from the paper: The amount of clinical and demographic metadata varied by source and participant and was provided uncurated.

Trimming costs V 1 base and J 1 base, and their ends lie 5 bases apart. Inclusive of the bounding cysteine and phenylalanine, the CDR3 is 14 residues long. The CDR3 DNA has 42 bases and is translated from base 1. According to the germline V gene, CDR1 reads LGHNA and CDR2 reads YNFKEQ. Participants in the prospective study were aged roughly 18 to 90 years, lived in approximately 26 United States geographic areas, and enrolled through a virtual design. In the prospective study, cohorts were assigned on the basis of participant-reported clinical history obtained from a screening survey and a study questionnaire. Recovered participants in ImmuneRACE Cohort 3 were defined by two consecutive negative NP/OP PCR tests, clearance by a healthcare professional, or resolution of symptoms. In the prospective study, mobile phlebotomists collected whole blood, serum and a nasopharyngeal or oropharyngeal swab from each participant. Prospective study participants could optionally give additional blood draws and questionnaires over a roughly two-month period. Prospective study blood samples were shipped either frozen or at room temperature before DNA extraction.

The material sequenced was PBMCs or T cells enriched from blood (not recorded which). This TCR came from a woman aged 25 to 39 who had recovered from COVID-19. The chain links TRBV4-2 with TRBJ1-3, with no confident D gene call. The CDR3 protein: CASSQGRSGNTIYF. The DNA reads as follows: TGTGCCAGCAGCCAAGGTAGATCTGGAAACACCATATATTTT.